The sequence of this T cell receptor (beta chain) was determined in a study of tumor-infiltrating lymphocytes in primary liver carcinoma (dated by TCRdb to 2015 to 2018). For the study in its entirety: Between late 2015 and 2016, five patients in China with histopathologically diagnosed primary liver carcinoma had surgical resection. Hepatocellular carcinoma (four) or combined HCC and intrahepatic cholangiocarcinoma (one) was present in the five patients, who were three men and two women aged 30 to 69 years. The tumors of the five patients were staged as T1-T3 N0M0, with maximum diameters ranging from roughly 4 to 11 cm. Each sample produced about 3.5 to 8 million productive TCRbeta reads, and read depth showed no significant difference between tissue types. Across five regions of each liver tumor, along with adjacent normal tissue and blood, the study brought together TCRbeta repertoire sequencing, expression microarrays and whole-exome sequencing. A total of roughly 35 specimens from 5 patients went through TCRbeta repertoire sequencing, namely 25 tumor regions, 5 adjacent noncancerous liver tissues and 5 peripheral blood samples. Reproducibility between technical replicate repertoires was high, with correlation coefficients above 0.95 and mean shared-clone rates near 0.89.

A constant-region primer and ProtoScript II reverse transcriptase were used to reverse-transcribe TCRbeta-specific cDNA from about 500 ng total RNA. The TCRbeta libraries were prepared through three rounds of nested multiplex PCR following a slightly modified ARM-PCR procedure. The first two PCR rounds used multiplex TRBV1-TRBV30 forward primers with a Cbeta reverse primer, each for around 10 cycles. Sample barcodes and Illumina adapters were added in a final 25-cycle PCR using Deep VentR polymerase. Before sequencing, amplicons of 200-500 bp were purified from gel using a QIAquick gel extraction kit. The TCRbeta amplicons were sequenced with 250-bp paired-end reads on an Illumina HiSeq 2500. The authors' analysis ran thus. Reads were quality-trimmed with Trimmomatic v0.33, and paired reads were merged with FLASH v1.2.11 to recover full CDR3 sequences. V, D and J germline segments were assigned to the rearranged TCRbeta sequences by MiGEC v1.2.1b. Clonotype statistics and Shannon-Wiener diversity indices were calculated with VDJtools v1.0.0. Except for diversity analysis, only the 250 most abundant clonotypes of each sample were used in subsequent analyses to reduce sampling bias. The public reads were quality trimmed at Q25 with fastp and then assembled into clones with MiXCR by TCRdb, keeping productive beta chains. Merged by CDR3 protein, the rows form single entries marked with the most common genes and DNA. These V and J calls derive from TCRdb rather than the authors' analysis. This sample comprises 250,000 to 400,000 distinct CDR3 sequences, 65% of them detected only once. The ten largest clones take up roughly 8.6% of the sample.

Results the study describes overall, beyond this receptor: Because sequencing covered only the TCR beta chain and unpaired alpha chains were not captured, true repertoire diversity is likely underestimated. Pairs of tumor regions showed greater repertoire overlap (mean roughly 35%) than tumor-adjacent pairs (approximately 17%) or tumor-blood pairs (approximately 15%), which is consistent with antigen-driven expansion. The top 250 clones accounted for a significantly greater share of the repertoire in tumors than in blood (p = 0.039). With just 4 to 6 patients in the study, the authors point out that the findings should be validated in a larger study. Because the samples were bulk and unsorted, CD4+ and CD8+ T cell repertoires could not be compared.

Between the V and J ends, shortened by 4 bases and 4 bases respectively, the junction contains 12 bases. The CDR3 covers 14 residues, taking in both the cysteine and the phenylalanine. Only the CDR3 portion is preserved as DNA: 42 bases, with reading frame beginning at the first base. CDR1 and CDR2, looked up from the germline V gene, are ENHRY and SYGVKD. Blood RNA was extracted from unsorted whole blood with TRIzol reagent; germline DNA came from the DNeasy Blood & Tissue kit. Patients had chronic HBV infection and were treatment-naive at sampling. Approximately 4.1 milliliters of peripheral blood were collected into K2EDTA tubes before surgery. For this clonotype: The target of this receptor is not known. Base qualities are not recorded, but no much larger clone differs from it by a single base.

Sequenced: peripheral blood. This clonotype was obtained from a man in his forties with primary liver carcinoma and hepatitis B virus infection. The chain joins TRBV10-3 to TRBJ2-3; D gene: possibly TRBD1, on 5 matching bases. The CDR3 corresponds to CAISGSTEPDTQYF. The bases read TGTGCCATCAGTGGGTCGACAGAGCCAGATACGCAGTATTTT.